This T cell receptor beta chain was retrieved from a study of blood T cell repertoires in COVID-19. The method was immunoSEQ multiplex PCR; TCRdb's version includes in-frame clones alone and lacks a portion of them. Counted here are around 150,000 clones, about 83% occurring once; the ten biggest clones make up 10%. Germline CDR1 reads SGDLS; CDR2 reads YYNGEE. The CDR3 is 15 residues long. Deletions cut 0 bases from V and 0 bases from J, with 9 bases between. This clone was detected only once. Sequenced: peripheral blood. The clonotype comes from a woman between 65 and 79 years old with COVID-19, enrolled during active disease. The rearrangement uses TRBV9 and TRBJ1-2; D is ambiguous. CDR3 protein: CASSVVEGANYGYTF. As DNA, the CDR3 is TGTGCCAGCAGCGTAGTGGAGGGCGCTAACTATGGCTACACCTTC. The full variable domain, completed using reference TRBV9 and TRBJ1-2, is DSGVTQTPKHLITATGQRVTLRCSPRSGDLSVYWYQQSLDQGLQFLIQYYNGEERAKGNILERFSAQQFPDLHSELNLSSLELGDSALYFCASSVVEGANYGYTFGSGTRLTVV.